A single sample is the source of the 29 T cell receptor beta chains below, sequenced in a study of blood T cell repertoires in COVID-19. TCRdb's copy holds only in-frame clones and misses some; the assay was immunoSEQ multiplex PCR. There are about 80,000 clones in the sample; around 86% occur only once, and roughly 9% lies in the top ten. Input material: peripheral blood. Receptors were obtained from a human donor in a cohort sampled during active COVID-19.

This clone was recorded once. CDR3 amino acids: CASSLLADQETQYF. CDR3 bases: TGTGCCAGCAGCCTGCTAGCGGACCAAGAGACCCAGTACTTC. This chain joins TRBV14 and TRBJ2-5; the match to TRBD2 covers 7 bases. V shed 4 bases, J shed 0 bases, and the junction held 2 bases outside the gene matches. The CDR3 runs 14 residues. Germline V gene data show CDR1 as SGHDN and CDR2 as FVKESK.

The chain has TRBV4-1 and TRBJ2-1, with TRBD2 matching over 10 bases. The germline V gene encodes CDR1 MGHRA and CDR2 YSYEKL. Trimming at V came to 0 bases and at J to 4 bases, leaving 12 bases not matched to a gene. This CDR3 has 19 amino acids. The CDR3 DNA is TGCGCCAGCAGCCAAGAAACCCTAGCGGGGGCCTTCCTTTACAATGAGCAGTTCTTC. Translation gives CASSQETLAGAFLYNEQFF.

This chain connects TRBV28 to TRBJ1-2, with D possibly TRBD1 on 5 matching bases. Trimming pared 7 bases from V and 4 bases from J, leaving 22 bases between. The CDR3 consists of 16 residues. CDR1 and CDR2 from the germline V gene are MDHEN and SYDVKM. This CDR3 reads CASTPVGAQLFYGYTF. In DNA form, the CDR3 reads TGTGCCAGCACCCCGGTAGGGGCCCAGCTCTTCTATGGCTACACCTTC.

The rearrangement links TRBV6-5 to TRBJ1-6; 9 bases are a match to TRBD1. Germline CDR1 MNHEY, CDR2 SVGAGI. V lost 6 bases and J lost 7; bases outside the gene matches: 4. This CDR3 spans 14 amino acids. The CDR3 DNA is TGTGCCAGCAGCTCGGGACAGGGAAATTCACCCCTCCACTTT. Translating it yields CASSSGQGNSPLHF.

This clone was detected once. The CDR3 loop is CASSLRQGDNQPQHF. In DNA, the CDR3 is TGTGCCAGCAGTTTACGGCAGGGCGACAATCAGCCCCAGCATTTT. The V and J genes are TRBV6-6 and TRBJ1-5; possibly TRBD1 for D (5 bases). Germline assignment: CDR1 MNHNY and CDR2 SVGAGI (reference sequence). V was pared by 4 bases and J by 3 bases, with 13 bases between. This CDR3 contains 15 residues.

V is TRBV12-3 or TRBV12-4 and J is TRBJ2-7, with a possible D match to TRBD2 (7 bases). The CDR3 is 13 residues long. The germline V and J ends were trimmed by 8 bases and 0 bases, with 11 bases remaining between them. The CDR3 coding sequence is TGTGCCAGCGGGAGGGGGGTCTCCTACGAGCAGTACTTC. Protein: CASGRGVSYEQYF.

The chain is built from TRBV19 and TRBJ1-2; unclear D gene. V was pared by 0 bases and J by 8 bases, with 19 bases between. The germline CDR1 and CDR2 sequences are LNHDA and SQIVND (reference sequence). The CDR3 has 16 residues. The CDR3, as DNA: TGTGCCAGTAGTATAGACCTTGGGCCGGCCGGCGGGGGCTACACCTTC. This gives the protein CASSIDLGPAGGGYTF.

This sequence joins TRBV5-4 and TRBJ2-3, with 10 bases identical to TRBD1. The CDR3 sequence is 15 residues long. The germline V gene encodes CDR1 SGHNT and CDR2 YYREEE (reference sequence). V trimming: 3 bases; J trimming: 7 bases; junction bases outside the gene matches: 8. The CDR3 region has the DNA TGTGCCAGCAGCTGGGACAGGGGCCGAGAAAATACGCAGTATTTT. Its translation: CASSWDRGRENTQYF.

This chain joins TRBV5-6 and TRBJ2-2; 10 positions agree with TRBD1. This CDR3 comprises 15 residues. The ends lost 4 bases at V and 6 bases at J; junction bases unmatched: 6. CDR1 is SGHDT, CDR2 YYEEEE, per germline. CDR3 residues: CASSRDRGFAGELFF. CDR3 bases: TGTGCCAGCAGCCGGGACAGGGGATTCGCCGGGGAGCTGTTTTTT.

The rearrangement links TRBV7-9 to TRBJ2-5; D may be TRBD2 (5 bases). The CDR3 covers 13 residues. Trimming pared 7 bases from V and 4 bases from J, leaving 13 bases between. Germline V gene sequence: CDR1 SEHNR, CDR2 FQNEAQ (reference sequence). The CDR3 coding sequence is TGTGCCAGCATCAAACCGGGGTTAGAGACCCAGTACTTC. Its protein product is CASIKPGLETQYF.

The chain links TRBV9 to TRBJ2-2; 7 bases are shared with TRBD2. CDR1 and CDR2 from the germline V gene are SGDLS and YYNGEE. J lost 1 base, V lost 4 bases, and 7 bases had no gene match. The length of the CDR3 is 16 residues. CDR3 protein: CASSTRTSVNTGELFF. CDR3 nucleotides: TGTGCCAGCAGCACCCGTACTAGCGTGAACACCGGGGAGCTGTTTTTT.

This clone was seen a few times. V and J are TRBV7-9 and TRBJ2-5, with TRBD2 matching 11 bases. The length of the CDR3 is 16 residues. Losses at the gene ends were 5 bases for V and 3 bases for J; bases not matched to a gene: 8. Germline lookup yields CDR1 SEHNR and CDR2 FQNEAQ (reference sequence). CDR3 bases: TGTGCCAGCAGCCAACTAGCGGGAGCGGGGAAAGAGACCCAGTACTTC. Amino acids: CASSQLAGAGKETQYF. Full variable domain (rest looked up from reference TRBV7-9 and TRBJ2-5): DTGVSQNPRHKITKRGQNVTFRCDPISEHNRLYWYRQTLGQGPEFLTYFQNEAQLEKSRLLSDRFSAERPKGSFSTLEIQRTEQGDSAMYLCASSQLAGAGKETQYFGPGTRLLVL.

The chain carries TRBV5-1 and TRBJ2-1; D gene uncertain. Germline V gene lookup returns CDR1 SGHRS and CDR2 YFSETQ. The CDR3 runs 14 residues. V was pared by 3 bases and J by 4 bases, with 11 bases between. CDR3 sequence: CASSSREFYNEQFF. CDR3 nucleotides: TGCGCCAGCAGCTCCCGCGAGTTTTACAATGAGCAGTTCTTC. The full variable domain, rest sourced from reference TRBV5-1 and TRBJ2-1, is KAGVTQTPRYLIKTRGQQVTLSCSPISGHRSVSWYQQTPGQGLQFLFEYFSETQRNKGNFPGRFSGRQFSNSRSEMNVSTLELGDSALYLCASSSREFYNEQFFGPGTRLTVL.

The V and J genes are TRBV5-1 and TRBJ2-2; D unclear. Trimming left V 2 bases short and J 8 bases short, with 13 bases between. The CDR3 extends over 14 amino acids. Per germline, CDR1 SGHRS and CDR2 YFSETQ. CDR3 sequence: CASSFDFLRGELFF. In DNA form, the CDR3 reads TGCGCCAGCAGCTTCGACTTTCTGCGGGGGGAGCTGTTTTTT.

This rearrangement joins TRBV7-7 to TRBJ2-5, with a tentative D call TRBD1 (6 bases). V lost 0 bases to trimming and J lost 4 bases, with 6 bases between them. Germline CDR1 reads SSHAT; CDR2 reads FNYEAQ (reference sequence). The CDR3 is 13 amino acids. Here the CDR3 reads CASSLAGGETQYF. DNA of the CDR3: TGTGCCAGCAGCTTAGCAGGGGGAGAGACCCAGTACTTC.

DNA for the CDR3: TGTGCCACCAGTGATTCCCGGACAGGGGGGACCGGGGAGCTGTTTTTT. It specifies CATSDSRTGGTGELFF. The rearrangement links TRBV24-1 to TRBJ2-2, with 10 bases aligning to TRBD1. The CDR3 has 16 amino acids. V gave up 2 bases and J gave up 5 bases; unmatched junction bases: 4. Germline CDR1 is KGHDR and CDR2 is SFDVKD.

The gene calls are TRBV9 and TRBJ2-7; TRBD1 matches 8 bases. CDR3 length equals 14 residues. The junction had 1 base not matched to a gene; V was cut back by 0 bases and J by 2 bases. Germline CDR1 SGDLS, CDR2 YYNGEE. The CDR3 nucleotides read TGTGCCAGCAGCGTAGGGGGACAGGCCTACGAGCAGTACTTC. The encoded protein is CASSVGGQAYEQYF.

The V call is TRBV5-4, the J call TRBJ1-2, with D possibly matching TRBD1 (5 bases). The V end lost 3 bases, the J end lost 7 bases, and 13 bases lay between the germline ends. Germline assignment: CDR1 SGHNT and CDR2 YYREEE (reference sequence). There are 13 residues in the CDR3. The DNA of the CDR3 is TGTGCCAGCAGCTCGTCAGGGTTTGGTGGCTACACCTTC. Amino acid sequence: CASSSSGFGGYTF.

This clone was seen only once. The J gene is TRBJ2-3, the V gene TRBV6-8; D remains ambiguous. Trimming removed 0 bases from V and 8 bases from J, with 15 bases in between. The CDR3 contains 15 residues. Per the germline V gene, CDR1 is MNHGY and CDR2 is SAAAGT. For the CDR3, the DNA is TGTGCCAGCAGTTACTCGAAAACTTCCCCCGGTACGCAGTATTTT. The encoded protein is CASSYSKTSPGTQYF.

CDR3 region: CASSPRLAAITGELFF. The CDR3 bases are TGTGCCAGCTCACCTCGACTAGCGGCAATCACCGGGGAGCTGTTTTTT. The chain employs TRBV18 and TRBJ2-2; TRBD2 aligns across 9 bases. With V trimmed by 3 bases and J by 4 bases, 6 bases remained unmatched. Germline lookup yields CDR1 KGHSH and CDR2 LQKENI. This CDR3 spans 16 amino acids.

This clone came up once. V gene TRBV6-1 combines with J gene TRBJ1-4; D is possibly TRBD1 (6 bases). Per germline, CDR1 MNHNS and CDR2 SASEGT. The ends were cut back, 2 bases at V and 8 bases at J, with 12 bases in the middle. The CDR3 consists of 14 residues. This CDR3 is CASSEQTRGEKLFF. DNA for the CDR3: TGTGCCAGCAGTGAACAAACGAGGGGGGAAAAACTGTTTTTT.

This chain connects TRBV19 to TRBJ2-2, with TRBD2 as a possible D gene (5 bases). CDR3 size: 15 residues. The germline V gene has CDR1 LNHDA and CDR2 SQIVND (reference sequence). Trimming took 2 bases from V and 3 from J, leaving 10 bases between them. CDR3 coding DNA: TGTGCCAGTAGTATAAACCCTAGCCACACCGGGGAGCTGTTTTTT. Translated, it gives CASSINPSHTGELFF.

This clone was seen a single time. One end of the junction varies from germline; a read error may be responsible. This chain uses TRBV28 with TRBJ2-3, with 12 positions matching TRBD2. This CDR3 has 12 residues. Germline CDR1 reads MDHEN; CDR2 reads SYDVKM. The CDR3 region is CASGRGGTSGFF. The CDR3 nucleotides read TGTGCCAGTGGAAGGGGCGGGACTAGCGGGTTTTTT.

The CDR3 here is CASSHLGDIQYF. The CDR3 region has the DNA TGCGCCAGCAGCCATCTCGGGGACATTCAGTACTTC. This chain uses TRBV4-1 with TRBJ2-4, with D tentatively TRBD2 (5 bases). Looked up from germline, CDR1 is MGHRA and CDR2 is YSYEKL. The length of the CDR3 is 12 residues. V shed 3 bases and J shed 8 bases, with 8 bases lying between them.

The chain recombines TRBV5-1 with TRBJ2-5, with a tentative D call TRBD2 (6 bases). CDR1 is SGHRS, CDR2 YFSETQ, per germline. Trimming cost V 5 bases and J 2 bases, with 28 bases left between them. The CDR3 is 19 amino acids. The CDR3 coding sequence is TGCGCCAGCAGGCCACTCTTATGGCGGGATAACCCAAATCAAGAGACCCAGTACTTC. It encodes CASRPLLWRDNPNQETQYF.

The chain recombines TRBV19 with TRBJ2-4; D call uncertain. Germline CDR1 LNHDA, CDR2 SQIVND (reference sequence). V was pared by 3 bases and J by 0 bases, with 6 bases between. CDR3 length equals 14 residues. CDR3 DNA sequence: TGTGCCAGTAGTATGAGAGGAGCCAAAAACATTCAGTACTTC. Protein sequence: CASSMRGAKNIQYF.

The rearrangement uses TRBV3-1 (or the pseudogene TRBV3-2) and TRBJ2-7; D unresolved. This CDR3 region has 14 residues. From germline, CDR1 is LGHDT and CDR2 YNNKEL (reference sequence). V was cut by 4 bases and J by 2 bases, with 12 bases left in between. CDR3: CASSRYGGTYEQYF. The CDR3 region has the DNA TGTGCCAGCAGCCGTTATGGCGGAACCTACGAGCAGTACTTC.

The chain joins TRBV9 to TRBJ2-1; tentatively, D is TRBD2 (6 bases). Per the germline V gene, CDR1 is SGDLS and CDR2 is YYNGEE. The CDR3 runs to 15 residues. V lost 2 bases, J lost 0 bases, and 9 bases lay in between. In nucleotides, the CDR3 is TGTGCCAGCAGCGTTAGCGGAGCCTCCTACAATGAGCAGTTCTTC. Its translation is CASSVSGASYNEQFF.

This rearrangement joins TRBV10-3 to TRBJ2-7; 9 nucleotides line up with TRBD1. V was pared by 4 bases and J by 0 bases, with 4 bases of the junction left unmatched. CDR3 length: 15 residues. Germline-derived CDR1 and CDR2 are ENHRY and SYGVKD. The CDR3 region is CAISVDRGSSYEQYF. The CDR3, as DNA: TGTGCCATCAGTGTGGACAGGGGCAGCTCCTACGAGCAGTACTTC.